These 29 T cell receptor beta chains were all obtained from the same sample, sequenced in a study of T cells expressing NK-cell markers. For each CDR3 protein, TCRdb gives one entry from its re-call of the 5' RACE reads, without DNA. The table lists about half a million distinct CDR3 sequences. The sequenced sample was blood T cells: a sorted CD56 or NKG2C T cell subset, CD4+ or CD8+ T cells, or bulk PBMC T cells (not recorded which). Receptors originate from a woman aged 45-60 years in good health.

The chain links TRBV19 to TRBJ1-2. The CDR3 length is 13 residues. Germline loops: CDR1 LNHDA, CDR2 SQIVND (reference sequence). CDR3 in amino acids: CASSIGQDYGYTF.

This CDR3 reads CASSLLGTSGRATDTQYF. J is TRBJ2-3 and V is TRBV27; TCRdb gives TRBD2 as the D gene, but with no DNA this cannot be confirmed. The germline V gene encodes CDR1 MNHEY and CDR2 SMNVEV (reference sequence). This CDR3 has 18 amino acids.

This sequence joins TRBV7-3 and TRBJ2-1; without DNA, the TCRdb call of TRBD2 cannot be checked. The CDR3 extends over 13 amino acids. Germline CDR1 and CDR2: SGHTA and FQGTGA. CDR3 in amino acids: CASSFFGLAEQFF.

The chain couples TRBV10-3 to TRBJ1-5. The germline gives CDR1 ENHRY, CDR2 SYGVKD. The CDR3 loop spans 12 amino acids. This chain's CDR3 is CATSGSNQPQHF.

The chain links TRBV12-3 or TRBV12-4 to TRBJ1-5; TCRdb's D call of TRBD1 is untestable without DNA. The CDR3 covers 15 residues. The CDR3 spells CASSLLGGMSQPQHF.

CDR3 sequence reads: CASIQGYSNQPQHF. The rearrangement joins TRBV28 to TRBJ1-5; TCRdb gives TRBD1 as the D gene, but with no DNA this cannot be confirmed. CDR3 length equals 14 residues. The germline V gene encodes CDR1 MDHEN and CDR2 SYDVKM.

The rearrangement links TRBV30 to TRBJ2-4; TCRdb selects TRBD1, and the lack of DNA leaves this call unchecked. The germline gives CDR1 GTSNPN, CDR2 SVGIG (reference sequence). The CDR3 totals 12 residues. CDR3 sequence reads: CAWTTGPNIQYF.

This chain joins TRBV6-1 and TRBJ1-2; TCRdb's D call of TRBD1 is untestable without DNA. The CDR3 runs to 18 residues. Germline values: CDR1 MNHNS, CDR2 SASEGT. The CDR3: CASSENVPGLRENYGYTF.

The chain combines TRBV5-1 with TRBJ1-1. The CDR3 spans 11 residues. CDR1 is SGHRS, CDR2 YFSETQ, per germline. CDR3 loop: CASSLGQAVFF.

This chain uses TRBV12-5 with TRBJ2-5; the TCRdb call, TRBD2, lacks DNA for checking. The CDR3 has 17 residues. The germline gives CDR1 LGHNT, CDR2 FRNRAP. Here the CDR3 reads CASGLAQGTGVDETQYF. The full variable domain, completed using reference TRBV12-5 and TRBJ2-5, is DARVTQTPRHKVTEMGQEVTMRCQPILGHNTVFWYRQTMMQGLELLAYFRNRAPLDDSGMPKDRFSAEMPDATLATLKIQPSEPRDSAVYFCASGLAQGTGVDETQYFGPGTRLLVL.

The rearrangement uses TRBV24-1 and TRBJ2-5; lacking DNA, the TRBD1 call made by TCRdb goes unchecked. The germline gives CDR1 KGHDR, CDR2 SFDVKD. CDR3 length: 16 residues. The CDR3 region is CATSDFGTGHRETQYF.

CDR3 in amino acids: CASSLRGTTRIEQYF. The rearrangement links TRBV12-3 or TRBV12-4 to TRBJ2-7; TCRdb's D call, TRBD2, is unchecked because there is no DNA. The CDR3 runs to 15 residues.

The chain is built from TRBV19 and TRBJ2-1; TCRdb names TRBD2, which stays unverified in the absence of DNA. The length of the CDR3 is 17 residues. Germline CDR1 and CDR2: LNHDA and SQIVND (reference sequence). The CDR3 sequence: CASSLPPGTPRVGEQFF.

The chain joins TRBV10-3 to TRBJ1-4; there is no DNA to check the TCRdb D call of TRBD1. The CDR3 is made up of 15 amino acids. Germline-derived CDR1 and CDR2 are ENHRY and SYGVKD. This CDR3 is CAISGGTGTNEKLFF.

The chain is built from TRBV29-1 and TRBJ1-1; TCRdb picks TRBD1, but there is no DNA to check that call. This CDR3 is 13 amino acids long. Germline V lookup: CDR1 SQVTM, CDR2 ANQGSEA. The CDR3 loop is CSARVGANTEAFF.

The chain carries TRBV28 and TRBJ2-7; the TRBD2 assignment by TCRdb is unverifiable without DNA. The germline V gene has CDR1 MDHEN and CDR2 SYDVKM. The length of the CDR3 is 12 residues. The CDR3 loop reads CASSSLPLEQYF. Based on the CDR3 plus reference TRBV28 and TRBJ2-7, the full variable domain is DVKVTQSSRYLVKRTGEKVFLECVQDMDHENMFWYRQDPGLGLRLIYFSYDVKMKEKGDIPEGYSVSREKKERFSLILESASTNQTSMYLCASSSLPLEQYFGPGTRLTVT.

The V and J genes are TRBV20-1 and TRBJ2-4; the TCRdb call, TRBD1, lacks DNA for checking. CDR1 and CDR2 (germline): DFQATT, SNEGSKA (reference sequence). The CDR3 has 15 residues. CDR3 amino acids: CSASQSGGVKNIQYF.

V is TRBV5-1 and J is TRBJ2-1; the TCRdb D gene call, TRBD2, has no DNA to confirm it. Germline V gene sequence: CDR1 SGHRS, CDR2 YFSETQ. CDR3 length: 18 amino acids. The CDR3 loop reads CASSLVASGVSSYNEQFF.

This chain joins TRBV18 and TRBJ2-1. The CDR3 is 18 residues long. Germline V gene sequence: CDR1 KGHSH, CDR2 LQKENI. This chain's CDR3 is CASSQVNWAGSSYNEQFF.

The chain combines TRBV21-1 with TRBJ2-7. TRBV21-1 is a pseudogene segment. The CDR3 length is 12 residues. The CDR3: CASSKGVYEQYF.

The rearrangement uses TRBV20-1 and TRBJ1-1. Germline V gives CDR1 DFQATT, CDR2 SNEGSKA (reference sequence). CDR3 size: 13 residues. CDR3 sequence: CSAPTGREAEAFF.

CDR3 loop: CASSLVSSGSYEQYF. This sequence joins TRBV5-5 and TRBJ2-7; without DNA, the TCRdb call of TRBD2 cannot be checked. Germline values: CDR1 SGHKS, CDR2 YYEKEE (reference sequence). The CDR3 spans 15 residues. The whole variable domain, remainder taken from reference TRBV5-5 and TRBJ2-7, is DAGVTQSPTHLIKTRGQQVTLRCSPISGHKSVSWYQQVLGQGPQFIFQYYEKEERGRGNFPDRFSARQFPNYSSELNVNALLLGDSALYLCASSLVSSGSYEQYFGPGTRLTVT.

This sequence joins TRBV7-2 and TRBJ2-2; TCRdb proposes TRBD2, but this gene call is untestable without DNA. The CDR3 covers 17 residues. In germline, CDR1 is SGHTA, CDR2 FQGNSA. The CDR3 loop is CASSPTSGRSEGGELFF.

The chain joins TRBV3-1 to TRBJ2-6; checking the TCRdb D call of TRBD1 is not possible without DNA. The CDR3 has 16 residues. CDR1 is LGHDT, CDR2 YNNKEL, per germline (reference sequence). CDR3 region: CASSQAGGTGANVLTF.

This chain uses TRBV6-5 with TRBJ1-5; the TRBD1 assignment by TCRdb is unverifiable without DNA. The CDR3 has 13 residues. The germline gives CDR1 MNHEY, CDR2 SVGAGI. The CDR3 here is CASPPHSNQPQHF.

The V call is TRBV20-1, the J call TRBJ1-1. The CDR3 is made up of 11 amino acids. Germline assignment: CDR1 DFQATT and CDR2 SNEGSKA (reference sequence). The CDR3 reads CSARGRAEAFF.

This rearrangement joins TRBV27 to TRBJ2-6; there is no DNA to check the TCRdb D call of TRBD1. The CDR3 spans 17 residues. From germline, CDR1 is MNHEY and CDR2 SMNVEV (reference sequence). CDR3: CASSLRDRGFGANVLTF.

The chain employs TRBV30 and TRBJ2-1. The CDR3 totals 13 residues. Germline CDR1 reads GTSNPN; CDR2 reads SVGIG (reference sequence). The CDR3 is CAWSVRDDTKQFF.

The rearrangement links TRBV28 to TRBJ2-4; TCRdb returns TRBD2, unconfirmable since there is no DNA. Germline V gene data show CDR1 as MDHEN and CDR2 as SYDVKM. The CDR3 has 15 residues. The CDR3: CASSFGLAGGNIQYF.